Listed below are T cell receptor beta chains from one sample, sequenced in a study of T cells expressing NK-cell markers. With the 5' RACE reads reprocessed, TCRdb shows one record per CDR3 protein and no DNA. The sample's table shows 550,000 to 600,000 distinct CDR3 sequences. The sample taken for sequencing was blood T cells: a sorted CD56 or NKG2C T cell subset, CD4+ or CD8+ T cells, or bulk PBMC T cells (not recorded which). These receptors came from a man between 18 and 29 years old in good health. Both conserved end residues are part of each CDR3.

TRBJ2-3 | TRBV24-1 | CATSDFQPSGGTDTQYF
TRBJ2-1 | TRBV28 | CASSFPPETGDNEQFF
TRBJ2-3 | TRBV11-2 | CASSQTGVGTDTQYF
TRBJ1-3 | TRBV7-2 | CASSLLGGSSGNTIYF
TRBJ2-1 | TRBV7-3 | CASSLTMREEAFF
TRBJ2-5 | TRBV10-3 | CATGGGPGETQYF
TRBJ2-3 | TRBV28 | CASSARSRGLDTQYF
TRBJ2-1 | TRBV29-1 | CSVPTSGRIRLEQFF
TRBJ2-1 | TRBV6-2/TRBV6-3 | CASSLAGGFYNEQFF
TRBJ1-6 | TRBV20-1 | CSAREGDYNSPLHF
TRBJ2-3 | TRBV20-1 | CSAEREGLGTDTQYF
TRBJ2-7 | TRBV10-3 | CAISEASAYEQYF
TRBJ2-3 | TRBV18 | CASSPPAGDTQYF